This T cell receptor (beta chain) is drawn from a study of blood T cell repertoires in COVID-19. Study background: Sites across the United States, Italy and Spain contributed samples from acute and convalescent COVID-19. From T cells, B-cell-depleted T cells, or PBMCs came the material, which was cDNA or gDNA.

Germline values: CDR1 SGHTA, CDR2 FQGTGA. V lost 3 bases and J lost 7, with 16 bases in between. CDR3 length: 15 residues. As handled by the study authors: Reference gene primer amplification in the assay estimated nucleated cell counts. The method was immunoSEQ multiplex PCR; TCRdb's version includes in-frame clones alone and lacks a portion of them. V and J calls plus clone size are reproduced from that table; the DNA served to infer D and trimming. The sample records 300,000 or so clones, more than 70% being singletons. The receptor was derived from a woman in her 50s with acute or convalescent COVID-19. The specimen was peripheral blood. The J gene is TRBJ2-1, the V gene TRBV7-3; a weak D match, TRBD1 (5 bases). The CDR3 DNA follows: TGTGCCAGCAGCTTTCTAGGGGTCGGTTTAAATGAGCAGTTCTTC. Protein product: CASSFLGVGLNEQFF.